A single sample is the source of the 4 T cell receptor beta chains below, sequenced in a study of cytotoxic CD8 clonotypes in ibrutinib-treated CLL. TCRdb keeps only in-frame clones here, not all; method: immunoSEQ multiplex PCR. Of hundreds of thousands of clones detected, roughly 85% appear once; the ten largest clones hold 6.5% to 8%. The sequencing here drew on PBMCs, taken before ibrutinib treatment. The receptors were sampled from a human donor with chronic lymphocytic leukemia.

The CDR3 protein is CSVDGTGELFF. The CDR3 DNA sequence: TGCAGCGTTGATGGGACCGGGGAGCTGTTTTTT. The gene calls are TRBV29-1 and TRBJ2-2, with D unclear. Trimming took off 3 bases at V and 5 bases at J, with 4 bases between the two ends. This CDR3 contains 11 residues. Looked up from germline, CDR1 is SQVTM and CDR2 is ANQGSEA.

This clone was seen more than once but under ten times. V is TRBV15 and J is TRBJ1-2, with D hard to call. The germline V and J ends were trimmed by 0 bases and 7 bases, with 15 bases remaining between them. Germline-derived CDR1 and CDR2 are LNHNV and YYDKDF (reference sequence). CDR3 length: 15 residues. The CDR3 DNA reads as TGTGCCACCAGCAGAGATCTGGCACTTTACGGTGGCTACACCTTC. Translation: CATSRDLALYGGYTF. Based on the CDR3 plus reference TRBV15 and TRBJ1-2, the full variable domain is DAMVIQNPRYQVTQFGKPVTLSCSQTLNHNVMYWYQQKSSQAPKLLFHYYDKDFNNEADTPDNFQSRRPNTSFCFLDIRSPGLGDTAMYLCATSRDLALYGGYTFGSGTRLTVV.

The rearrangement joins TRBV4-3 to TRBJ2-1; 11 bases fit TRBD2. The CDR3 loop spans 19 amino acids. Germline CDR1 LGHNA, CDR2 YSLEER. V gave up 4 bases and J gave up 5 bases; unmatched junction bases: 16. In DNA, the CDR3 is TGCGCCAGCAGCCGCCGAAGAATTAGCGGGAGGGGGTTTAACAATGAGCAGTTCTTC. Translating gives CASSRRRISGRGFNNEQFF.

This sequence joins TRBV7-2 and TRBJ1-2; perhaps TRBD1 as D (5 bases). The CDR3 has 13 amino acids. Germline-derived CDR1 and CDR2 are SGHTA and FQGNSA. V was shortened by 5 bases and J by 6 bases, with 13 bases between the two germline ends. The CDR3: CASSPGGGDGYTF. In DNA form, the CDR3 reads TGTGCCAGCAGCCCCGGGGGAGGGGATGGCTACACCTTC. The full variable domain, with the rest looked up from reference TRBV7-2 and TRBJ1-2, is GAGVSQSPSNKVTEKGKDVELRCDPISGHTALYWYRQSLGQGLEFLIYFQGNSAPDKSGLPSDRFSAERTGGSVSTLTIQRTQQEDSAVYLCASSPGGGDGYTFGSGTRLTVV.